The source of this T cell receptor beta chain is a study of T cell responses to AZD1222 COVID-19 vaccine. Sequencing was performed with immunoSEQ multiplex PCR; in TCRdb, only in-frame clones are kept and a portion is missing. Of about 150,000 clones listed, approximately 91% are singletons. V shed 1 base and J shed 1 base, with 11 bases lying between them. The CDR3 is 15 residues long. The germline V gene encodes CDR1 LNHDA and CDR2 SQIVND (reference sequence). Samples with a second dose at about 4 or about 12 weeks were pooled together. The V and J genes are TRBV19 and TRBJ2-7, with no clear D. The source material was peripheral blood, sampled 28 days after the second AZD1222 dose. This receptor was taken from an adult who received the AZD1222 COVID-19 vaccine. The CDR3 loop reads CASSIAQAESYEQYF. DNA for the CDR3: TGTGCCAGTAGTATAGCGCAGGCGGAATCCTACGAGCAGTACTTC. The full variable domain, with the rest looked up from reference TRBV19 and TRBJ2-7, is DGGITQSPKYLFRKEGQNVTLSCEQNLNHDAMYWYRQDPGQGLRLIYYSQIVNDFQKGDIAEGYSVSREKKESFPLTVTSAQKNPTAFYLCASSIAQAESYEQYFGPGTRLTVT.